This T cell receptor (beta chain) was sequenced during a study of metastatic and nonmetastatic thyroid tumors (dated by TCRdb to 2020 to 2021). For context, the study as a whole: Repertoires from peripheral blood and from tumor or nodule tissue samples of malignant and benign thyroid patients were compared.

No treatment had been received by any patient before thyroid surgery. Using T-cell receptor beta sequencing, the study looked back at clinical samples from patients collected from about 2012 to 2018. On the study overall, not on this receptor specifically: In both blood and tumor samples, TCR beta diversity was reported to be significantly higher in malignant tumors than in benign nodules.

There are many counts of this clone. Its antigen has not been determined. No base qualities exist here, and no much larger clone lies one base off it. This specimen includes other DNA sequences encoding the same CDR3. The receptor library was made with PCR. Sequencing took place on an Illumina HiSeq 4000. High-throughput sequencing was used to profile the CDR3 region of the TCR beta-chain in every patient. For the original study's pipeline: The researchers built a classifier to tell apart papillary thyroid cancer patients with distant metastasis, based on CDR3 differences among clinicopathological groups. The Shannon index was used to measure repertoire diversity, and the Morisita-Horn index was used to measure how similar tumor and blood repertoires were. TCRdb redid the processing of the public reads, applying fastp at Q25 and MiXCR, and retained in-frame beta chains. The V and J calls were not made by the authors but by TCRdb's processing. The sample has 70,000 or so clones on record, 14% of them singletons. The ten top clones hold over 6.5% of the sample.

The CDR3 sequence holds 14 residues, the cysteine and phenylalanine included. Only the CDR3 portion is preserved as DNA: 42 bases, with reading frame beginning at the first base. CDR1 SEHNR and CDR2 FQNEAQ are derived from the germline V gene (reference sequence). From V the trimming removes 6 bases and from J it removes 5 bases, while the gene matches leave 9 bases of the junction unaccounted for. The receptor was isolated from a male donor with papillary thyroid cancer or a benign thyroid nodule (not recorded which). Some clones in this sample may be carry-over from other donors' samples. Sequenced material: blood. The chain uses TRBV7-9 and TRBJ2-5; 7 bases in the middle match TRBD1. The DNA is TGTGCCAGCAGTTCAACAGGGGTAGTGGAGACCCAGTACTTC. This is translated as CASSSTGVVETQYF.